This is a list of T cell receptor beta chains from one sample in a study of blood T cell repertoires in COVID-19. This table comes from immunoSEQ multiplex PCR, and its TCRdb copy is limited to in-frame clones, with some not included. The table records about 150,000 clones, 79% of them present only once. The sequencing sample was made of PBMCs or T cells enriched from blood (not recorded which). These receptors originate from a woman aged 70-85 years in a cohort exposed to, infected with or recovered from COVID-19 (not recorded which). Each CDR3 is given with its conserved first and last residue. The order of the fields is clone size, D gene, J gene, V gene, CDR3 DNA, CDR3 protein. The D gene is left open where the match is weak. Where a row states a size, it is once, few, many or the class of an expanded clone; other rows omit it.

abundance: -
d_gene: -
j_gene: TRBJ1-1
v_gene: TRBV3-1/TRBV3-2
CDR3nt: TGTGCCAGCAGCCAAGCTCCGACAGGCCCCACTGAAGCTTTCTTT
CDR3aa: CASSQAPTGPTEAFF

abundance: few
d_gene: TRBD1
j_gene: TRBJ1-6
v_gene: TRBV6-1
CDR3nt: TGTGCCAGCAGTGAACAGGGGGGATCCCTCCACTTT
CDR3aa: CASSEQGGSLHF

abundance: -
d_gene: -
j_gene: TRBJ1-2
v_gene: TRBV20-1
CDR3nt: TGCAGTGCTCTACCTGGCTACACCTTC
CDR3aa: CSALPGYTF

abundance: -
d_gene: TRBD1
j_gene: TRBJ2-5
v_gene: TRBV7-2
CDR3nt: TGTGCCAGCAGCCCCCACAGGGGCGGGCCCCAGTACTTC
CDR3aa: CASSPHRGGPQYF

abundance: -
d_gene: -
j_gene: TRBJ2-7
v_gene: TRBV5-6
CDR3nt: TGTGCCAGCAGCGGGCACAGGGTCCCCTCGGGAAGGCAGTACTTC
CDR3aa: CASSGHRVPSGRQYF

abundance: few
d_gene: TRBD2
j_gene: TRBJ2-1
v_gene: TRBV7-3
CDR3nt: TGTGCCAGCAGCTTCGGGACTAACAATGAGCAGTTCTTC
CDR3aa: CASSFGTNNEQFF

abundance: -
d_gene: -
j_gene: TRBJ2-3
v_gene: TRBV19
CDR3nt: TGTGCCAGTAGTACCCCCCCGGGTGGCACAGATACGCAGTATTTT
CDR3aa: CASSTPPGGTDTQYF

abundance: -
d_gene: -
j_gene: TRBJ2-3
v_gene: TRBV18
CDR3nt: TGTGCCAGCTCACCACCCCGGCACAGAGCCCCAGATACGCAGTATTTT
CDR3aa: CASSPPRHRAPDTQYF

abundance: -
d_gene: -
j_gene: TRBJ1-1
v_gene: TRBV7-2
CDR3nt: TGTGCCAGCAGCTTAGAAGGGGGCACTGAAGCTTTCTTT
CDR3aa: CASSLEGGTEAFF

abundance: few
d_gene: -
j_gene: TRBJ1-4
v_gene: TRBV6-2/TRBV6-3
CDR3nt: TGTGCCAGCAGTCTAATCGCCGACCTAGGGGGATTATACGAAAAACTGTTTTTT
CDR3aa: CASSLIADLGGLYEKLFF

abundance: -
d_gene: TRBD1
j_gene: TRBJ2-7
v_gene: TRBV10-3
CDR3nt: TGTGCCATCAGTGGACCACGGACAGGGTTGAACGAGCAGTACTTC
CDR3aa: CAISGPRTGLNEQYF

abundance: -
d_gene: -
j_gene: TRBJ1-5
v_gene: TRBV6-1
CDR3nt: TGTGCCAGCAGTGAGCGGGATGACTTAAGCAATCAGCCCCAGCATTTT
CDR3aa: CASSERDDLSNQPQHF

abundance: -
d_gene: -
j_gene: TRBJ2-1
v_gene: TRBV10-2
CDR3nt: TGCGCCAGCAGTGAGCAACGGTACAATGAGCAGTTCTTC
CDR3aa: CASSEQRYNEQFF

abundance: once
d_gene: TRBD1
j_gene: TRBJ1-4
v_gene: TRBV27
CDR3nt: TGTGCCAGCAGTGGGGACAGGGTGCGCGAAAAACTGTTTTTT
CDR3aa: CASSGDRVREKLFF

abundance: -
d_gene: TRBD2
j_gene: TRBJ2-1
v_gene: TRBV6-2/TRBV6-3
CDR3nt: TGTGCCAGCAGCCCTACAAGCGGGAGATCAGGGAATGAGCAGTTCTTC
CDR3aa: CASSPTSGRSGNEQFF

abundance: -
d_gene: -
j_gene: TRBJ1-1
v_gene: TRBV18
CDR3nt: TGTGCCAGCTCACCACCGATGGGACAGAACACTGAAGCTTTCTTT
CDR3aa: CASSPPMGQNTEAFF

abundance: -
d_gene: -
j_gene: TRBJ2-3
v_gene: TRBV4-1
CDR3nt: TGCGCCAGCAGTCTAAGTAGAGGGCAAGCGCAGTATTTT
CDR3aa: CASSLSRGQAQYF

abundance: -
d_gene: TRBD2
j_gene: TRBJ2-2
v_gene: TRBV27
CDR3nt: TGTGCCAGCGGTCGGGGGGCCGGGGAGCTGTTTTTT
CDR3aa: CASGRGAGELFF

abundance: -
d_gene: -
j_gene: TRBJ2-3
v_gene: TRBV2
CDR3nt: TGTGCCAGCAGTGACCAGCGGAACACAGATACGCAGTATTTT
CDR3aa: CASSDQRNTDTQYF

abundance: -
d_gene: -
j_gene: TRBJ1-2
v_gene: TRBV24-1
CDR3nt: TGTGCCACCAGTGATTTGTGGCAGTCCAATGGCTACACCTTC
CDR3aa: CATSDLWQSNGYTF

abundance: once
d_gene: TRBD1
j_gene: TRBJ1-1
v_gene: TRBV7-9
CDR3nt: TGTGCCAGCAGCGGAGGACAGGCCCTTGAAGCTTTCTTT
CDR3aa: CASSGGQALEAFF

abundance: -
d_gene: TRBD1
j_gene: TRBJ1-4
v_gene: TRBV19
CDR3nt: TGTGCCAGTAGTATTGGGGGACAGCCTAATGAAAAACTGTTTTTT
CDR3aa: CASSIGGQPNEKLFF

abundance: -
d_gene: TRBD1
j_gene: TRBJ2-7
v_gene: TRBV28
CDR3nt: TGTGCCAGCAGCAGGACAGGTTTCTACGAGCAGTACTTC
CDR3aa: CASSRTGFYEQYF

abundance: few
d_gene: -
j_gene: TRBJ2-7
v_gene: TRBV4-1
CDR3nt: TGCGCCAGCAGCCAAGTAGGGGCAGGACGGGAGCAGTACTTC
CDR3aa: CASSQVGAGREQYF

abundance: -
d_gene: -
j_gene: TRBJ1-1
v_gene: TRBV11-2
CDR3nt: TGTGCCAGCAGCCCCGACCGGGAGAGTCATGAAGCTTTCTTT
CDR3aa: CASSPDRESHEAFF

abundance: once
d_gene: TRBD2
j_gene: TRBJ2-1
v_gene: TRBV28
CDR3nt: TGTGCCAGCAGCCTCCTTCCAGGGAGGGCATACAATGAGCAGTTCTTC
CDR3aa: CASSLLPGRAYNEQFF

abundance: -
d_gene: TRBD1
j_gene: TRBJ2-5
v_gene: TRBV28
CDR3nt: TGTGCCAGCAGCCCTACTGGGACAGGGAGGAGGACCCAGTACTTC
CDR3aa: CASSPTGTGRRTQYF